A selection of T cell receptor beta chains follows, all from one sample in a study of T cells in Graves' hyperthyroidism and ophthalmopathy. TCRdb re-called the multiplex PCR reads through MiXCR, storing one row per CDR3 protein. The repertoire holds hundreds of thousands of distinct CDR3 sequences, just under 20% seen once, with about half in the top ten. Source material: blood. These receptors were collected from a man in his forties with Graves' ophthalmopathy. Each CDR3 is given with its conserved first and last residue.

j_gene,v_gene,CDR3aa
TRBJ1-5,TRBV12-3/TRBV12-4,CASSLSQNQPQHF
TRBJ2-1,TRBV3-1,CASNPGLANNEQFF
TRBJ2-7,TRBV30,CASLAGWHEQYF
TRBJ1-2,TRBV3-1,CASSQGKPDYGYTF
TRBJ2-3,TRBV18,CASSPESADTQYF
TRBJ1-1,TRBV18,CASSPLGGSVNTEAFF
TRBJ1-4,TRBV7-2,CASSLGAVGDEKLFF
TRBJ1-1,TRBV4-1,CASSPWMGYTEAFF
TRBJ2-1,TRBV6-1,CASSKGTSGSDEQFF
TRBJ1-1,TRBV2,CASNGDSNTEAFF
TRBJ2-3,TRBV7-2,CASSSTTGTSTDTQYF
TRBJ1-6,TRBV28,CASRPPTGLNSPLHF
TRBJ1-5,TRBV30,CAWSTGVGPQHF
TRBJ1-4,TRBV3-1,CASSLLWTGEGEKLFF
TRBJ2-3,TRBV3-1,CASSPRGGRGGTDTQYF
TRBJ2-3,TRBV11-2,CASSLGVDTQYF
TRBJ2-2,TRBV9,CASSVGGGPTGELFF
TRBJ2-7,TRBV5-1,CASRAAYEQYF
TRBJ1-5,TRBV19,CASSRTGNVIYSNQPQHF
TRBJ1-1,TRBV2,CASITGAAFF
TRBJ2-1,TRBV10-3,CATFKGANNEQFF